Listed below are T cell receptor beta chains from one sample, sequenced in a study of T cell responses to AZD1222 COVID-19 vaccine. Here immunoSEQ multiplex PCR was the method, and the copy in TCRdb shows in-frame clones only, minus some. The sample carries 100,000 to 150,000 clones, around 84% recorded once. This material consisted of peripheral blood, taken 28 days after the second AZD1222 dose. The receptor set was obtained from an adult who received the AZD1222 COVID-19 vaccine. Both conserved end residues are part of each CDR3. A D gene is named only where the DNA matches it firmly. Some rows have no size entry. The others give once, few or many, or a class for an expanded clone.

cdr3_length j_call d_call clone_size v_call cdr3_aa cdr3_nt
16 TRBJ1-2 NA NA TRBV7-2 CASSPTSTVPNYGYTF TGTGCCAGCAGCCCGACCTCGACTGTTCCTAACTATGGCTACACCTTC
18 TRBJ2-3 NA NA TRBV7-6 CASSDFVGGAFSTDTQYF TGTGCCAGCAGCGACTTCGTTGGAGGGGCCTTTAGCACAGATACGCAGTATTTT
13 TRBJ2-5 NA NA TRBV10-1 CASSGVAGTTQYF TGCGCCAGCAGTGGGGTGGCGGGGACTACCCAGTACTTC
14 TRBJ1-2 NA NA TRBV20-1 CSASGLTQAYGYTF TGCAGTGCTAGTGGTTTGACGCAGGCCTATGGCTACACCTTC
15 TRBJ2-7 TRBD2 NA TRBV6-5 CASSYSGGGPYEQYF TGTGCCAGCAGTTACTCGGGCGGGGGGCCCTACGAGCAGTACTTC
14 TRBJ2-1 TRBD2 NA TRBV11-2 CASSSTSGYNEQFF TGTGCCAGCAGCTCCACTAGCGGTTACAATGAGCAGTTCTTC
14 TRBJ2-1 TRBD1 NA TRBV2 CASRWDRGDIEQFF TGTGCCAGCAGGTGGGACAGGGGAGACATTGAGCAGTTCTTC
18 TRBJ1-5 NA few TRBV6-1 CASSESVRTAVRNQPQHF TGTGCCAGCAGTGAATCGGTTAGGACAGCTGTTCGCAATCAGCCCCAGCATTTT
13 TRBJ1-2 NA NA TRBV28 CASSSTHNYGYTF TGTGCCAGCAGTTCGACCCACAACTATGGCTACACCTTC
15 TRBJ1-1 NA once TRBV13 CASSFLVGGNTEAFF TGTGCCAGCAGCTTTCTAGTGGGGGGGAACACTGAAGCTTTCTTT
15 TRBJ1-5 TRBD1 NA TRBV4-2 CASSQLDRGPQPQHF TGTGCCAGCAGCCAGCTAGACAGGGGGCCTCAGCCCCAGCATTTT
15 TRBJ2-2 TRBD2 NA TRBV7-6 CASSLVDSGAGELFF TGTGCCAGCAGCTTAGTTGATAGCGGGGCCGGGGAGCTGTTTTTT
12 TRBJ2-1 NA NA TRBV6-2/TRBV6-3 CASSDGAMVQFF TGTGCCAGCAGTGATGGGGCGATGGTGCAGTTCTTC
14 TRBJ2-2 TRBD1 NA TRBV3-1/TRBV3-2 CASSRTGSSGELFF TGTGCCAGCAGCCGGACAGGGTCGTCCGGGGAGCTGTTTTTT
14 TRBJ2-3 NA NA TRBV19 CASSMTGRPDTQYF TGTGCCAGTAGTATGACAGGCCGACCAGATACGCAGTATTTT
17 TRBJ2-2 TRBD1 NA TRBV24-1 CATSETPGTGRFRELFF TGTGCCACCAGTGAGACACCCGGGACAGGGCGTTTCAGGGAGCTGTTTTTT
13 TRBJ1-1 NA NA TRBV27 CASSFQFSGEAFF TGTGCCAGCAGTTTCCAATTCTCTGGTGAAGCTTTCTTT
16 TRBJ1-2 TRBD1 NA TRBV3-1/TRBV3-2 CASSEEGQGGFGGYTF TGTGCCAGCAGCGAGGAGGGACAGGGCGGTTTCGGCGGCTACACCTTC
14 TRBJ2-7 TRBD2 NA TRBV3-1/TRBV3-2 CASSRRDYHYEQYF TGTGCCAGCAGCAGGAGGGACTACCACTACGAGCAGTACTTC
14 TRBJ1-2 NA NA TRBV5-6 CASSFDGSNYGYTF TGTGCCAGCAGCTTTGATGGGTCTAACTATGGCTACACCTTC
16 TRBJ1-6 TRBD1 once TRBV3-1/TRBV3-2 CASSQGRGTGNSPLHF TGTGCCAGCAGCCAAGGAAGGGGGACAGGTAATTCACCCCTCCACTTT
14 TRBJ1-1 NA NA TRBV19 CASSIDVPYTEAFF TGTGCCAGTAGTATAGATGTACCCTACACTGAAGCTTTCTTT
13 TRBJ2-7 TRBD1 NA TRBV7-2 CASGTGGWYEQYF TGTGCCAGCGGGACAGGGGGCTGGTACGAGCAGTACTTC
13 TRBJ2-3 NA NA TRBV18 CASCLPSTDTQYF TGTGCCAGCTGCCTTCCCAGCACAGATACGCAGTATTTT
16 TRBJ2-7 TRBD1 NA TRBV4-3 CASSQDSWDSKGEQYF TGCGCCAGCAGCCAAGATAGTTGGGACAGTAAGGGCGAGCAGTACTTC
14 TRBJ1-1 NA NA TRBV5-1 CASNVGGISTEAFF TGCGCCAGCAACGTCGGAGGGATCAGCACTGAAGCTTTCTTT
14 TRBJ2-7 NA NA TRBV19 CASRQTGAGHEQYF TGTGCCAGTAGGCAGACAGGTGCGGGCCACGAGCAGTACTTC
14 TRBJ2-1 TRBD2 NA TRBV5-1 CASHLAGGYNEQFF TGCGCCAGCCATTTAGCGGGGGGGTACAATGAGCAGTTCTTC
15 TRBJ2-1 TRBD1 once TRBV5-1 CASSPDRAGGNEQFF TGCGCCAGCAGCCCCGATCGGGCAGGGGGCAATGAGCAGTTCTTC
15 TRBJ2-7 NA NA TRBV5-1 CASSLGGEGGYEQYF TGCGCCAGCAGCTTGGGCGGGGAGGGGGGCTACGAGCAGTACTTC
15 TRBJ1-1 NA NA TRBV15 CATSRAGLSNTEAFF TGTGCCACCAGCAGAGCAGGACTTTCAAACACTGAAGCTTTCTTT
15 TRBJ1-5 NA NA TRBV4-1 CASSQEVTGDQPQHF TGCGCCAGCAGCCAAGAAGTAACGGGCGATCAGCCCCAGCATTTT
13 TRBJ1-6 NA once TRBV3-1/TRBV3-2 CASGRGKNSPLHF TGTGCCAGCGGGCGGGGAAAAAATTCACCCCTCCACTTT
15 TRBJ1-1 NA NA TRBV9 CASSVVSQGNTEAFF TGTGCCAGCAGCGTAGTATCACAGGGAAACACTGAAGCTTTCTTT
12 TRBJ2-3 NA NA TRBV9 CASSVAKDTQYF TGTGCCAGCAGCGTAGCTAAAGATACGCAGTATTTT
15 TRBJ2-2 NA NA TRBV28 CASSGGGINTGELFF TGTGCCAGCAGTGGCGGCGGGATTAACACCGGGGAGCTGTTTTTT
12 TRBJ1-5 NA NA TRBV28 CASSLRLSPQHF TGTGCCAGCAGTTTACGGTTAAGCCCCCAGCATTTT
11 TRBJ1-2 TRBD1 NA TRBV29-1 CSVTGGYGYTF TGCAGCGTCACAGGGGGCTATGGCTACACCTTC
12 TRBJ1-2 TRBD1 NA TRBV7-9 CASSFTGVGYTF TGTGCCAGCAGCTTTACAGGGGTCGGCTACACCTTC
13 TRBJ1-4 NA once TRBV7-9 CASPRQPGEKLFF TGTGCCAGTCCTAGACAGCCAGGCGAAAAACTGTTTTTT
14 TRBJ1-3 NA NA TRBV11-2 CASSLAEGGNTIYF TGTGCCAGCAGCTTAGCGGAGGGTGGAAACACCATATATTTT
15 TRBJ2-5 TRBD1 NA TRBV4-3 CASSQATGGQETQYF TGCGCCAGCAGCCAAGCCACAGGGGGCCAAGAGACCCAGTACTTC
15 TRBJ1-2 TRBD1 NA TRBV5-6 CASSLGQGYNYGYTF TGTGCCAGCAGCTTGGGACAGGGGTATAACTATGGCTACACCTTC
16 TRBJ2-3 TRBD2 NA TRBV4-1 CASSQESGGAGDTQYF TGCGCCAGCAGCCAAGAGAGCGGGGGGGCCGGGGATACGCAGTATTTT
14 TRBJ2-7 NA NA TRBV2 CASTRDGYSYEQYF TGTGCCAGCACCCGGGACGGCTACTCCTACGAGCAGTACTTC
14 TRBJ2-5 TRBD1 NA TRBV10-3 CAIMQQGEAETQYF TGTGCCATCATGCAACAGGGGGAGGCAGAGACCCAGTACTTC
15 TRBJ1-6 TRBD1 NA TRBV19 CASSPRQGYNSPLHF TGTGCCAGTAGTCCTCGACAGGGCTATAATTCACCCCTCCACTTT
14 TRBJ2-5 NA once TRBV7-2 CASSLVGSQETQYF TGTGCCAGCAGCTTAGTGGGCAGCCAAGAGACCCAGTACTTC
15 TRBJ1-1 NA few TRBV28 CASSPRQGALPGAFF TGTGCCAGCAGTCCAAGACAAGGGGCATTACCTGGAGCTTTCTTT
13 TRBJ1-1 NA NA TRBV7-3 CASSLQGNTEAFF TGTGCCAGCAGCTTACAGGGGAACACTGAAGCTTTCTTT
15 TRBJ2-1 TRBD2 NA TRBV28 CASSPAGANYNEQFF TGTGCCAGCAGTCCAGCGGGGGCCAACTACAATGAGCAGTTCTTC
16 TRBJ2-2 NA NA TRBV6-5 CASSYGAEGLTGELFF TGTGCCAGCAGTTACGGGGCGGAGGGCCTGACCGGGGAGCTGTTTTTT
14 TRBJ1-1 TRBD1 NA TRBV7-9 CASSRQGTNTEAFF TGTGCCAGCAGCAGACAGGGGACGAACACTGAAGCTTTCTTT
11 TRBJ2-3 NA few TRBV3-1/TRBV3-2 CASSQADTQYF TGTGCCAGCAGCCAAGCAGATACGCAGTATTTT
15 TRBJ1-2 TRBD1 NA TRBV7-9 CASSLAGQGIYGYTF TGTGCCAGCAGCTTAGCGGGACAGGGAATCTATGGCTACACCTTC
12 TRBJ2-3 NA NA TRBV9 CASSTHTDTQYF TGTGCCAGCAGCACCCACACAGATACGCAGTATTTT